This record concerns one T cell receptor beta chain sequence. Its antigen is still unknown. An end of the junction does not agree with germline; a read error may underlie this. Healthy HIV-negative adults with no recently reported acute infections or vaccinations were included as donors. Only Caucasian adults living in Nashville, Tennessee, USA were represented among the donors. CD4+ T cells were enriched by magnetic negative selection; naive cells were then positively selected on CD45RA, and the negative fraction formed the memory subset. After blood collection by leukapheresis, PBMCs were isolated using Ficoll-Histopaque density gradient centrifugation and then cryopreserved in the vapor phase of liquid nitrogen. Analytical flow cytometry was used to check the purity and quantity of each magnetically sorted T cell population. Genomic DNA was isolated from each sorted fraction and quantified by UV absorbance on a Nanodrop 2000c.

The CDR3, from cysteine to phenylalanine, totals 12 residues. Kept here is only the CDR3 DNA, which spans 36 bases and is read in frame from base 1. For CDR1 and CDR2, the germline V gene lists SGHNT and YENEEA. This record belongs to a study of shared clonotypes between healthy human individuals (dated by TCRdb to about 2020). Describing the broader study: A few men and a couple of women, aged 18 to 49 years, made up the cohort. For each donor, CD4 naive and CD4 memory were each run on three plates, CD8 naive on two plates, and CD8 memory on one plate. Different laboratories and diverse techniques were used to prepare libraries and sequence TCR repertoires, to increase sequencing depth and limit assay-specific biases. To estimate repertoire size and how much clonotypes are shared between individuals, the study performed deep sequencing of blood TCR repertoires from about five healthy adults. Per donor, leukapheresis produced somewhere between about 0.8 and 9 billion PBMCs.

TCR CDR3 regions were amplified from genomic DNA by multiplex PCR using the deep immunoSEQ assay. For each cell subset, the extracted genomic DNA was distributed evenly across all wells of several immunoSEQ 96-well plates, and each plate served as one replicate. For sorted subsets, roughly 200 ng of genomic DNA, equivalent to 25,000 to 30,000 T cell genomes, went into each replicate PCR. Purified libraries were quantified with a Qubit 3.0 fluorometer, sized on a Bioanalyzer 2100, and re-quantified with the KAPA Library Quantification kit. Every immunoSEQ 96-well plate was sequenced on a dedicated single-read 150-cycle Illumina NextSeq 550 flow cell. The study's processing was this. Because the immunoSEQ output included only junctional sequences and no quality scores, the filtering could not be the same as the filtering used for full-length reads. To assign V/J genes and CDR3, sequences were annotated using PyIR, a Python wrapper for IgBLAST v1.9, with IMGT germline references. Reads were removed for weak V/J assignments (E-value above 1e-6), missing CDR3, stop codons, out-of-frame junctions, or ambiguous translated residues. V3J clonotypes were defined as sequences sharing an identical inferred V gene, J gene, and CDR3 amino acid sequence. To compute the percentage overlap between repertoires, the number of shared unique clonotypes was divided by the size of the smaller repertoire. Richness of each repertoire was evaluated using RTK rarefaction, the Chao1 estimator, and Recon v2.1 estimates of unobserved clonotypes. Generation probabilities for all TCRbeta clonotypes obtained by the gDNA method from a handful of donors were computed using OLGA. In its TCRdb copy, this immuneACCESS table keeps in-frame sequences only and misses some clones. Where compared with another copy, unresolved V genes explain less than half of these, and the others have no known cause. V and J calls and clone size come straight from that table; D and trimming were deduced from the DNA. The sample table records approximately 2,000,000 clones; 92% of these occur just once. The ten top clones hold around 0.4% of the sample.

General study outcomes and caveats: Only blood was sampled, and tissue TCR repertoires likely differ from those in blood. Across a handful of donors, approximately 5% of naive CD4, roughly 3.5% of naive CD8, 2% to 2.5% of memory CD4, and 0.4% to 0.45% of memory CD8 clonotypes were shared. Clonotypes shared by all four sorted-subset donors showed higher generation probabilities than non-shared clonotypes. Even with the large sequencing depth, rarefaction of the sorted-subset datasets indicated that sequencing was incomplete. Naive subsets generally had larger estimated clonotype richness than memory subsets did. Pairwise subsampling led to the expectation that sequencing depth would affect the degree of clonotype sharing among donors. The small number of donors limited the genetic and exposure-history diversity represented.

This TCR was recovered from a man aged 18 to 29 in good health. Some clones in this sample may be carry-over from other donors' samples. Material: naive CD4+ T cells from PBMCs. The intended sense of this specimen's cell subset or site label: CD45RA+ positively selected. The chain uses TRBV11-3 and TRBJ1-2; 8 nucleotides in the junction match TRBD1. The CDR3: CASSGNGQGLVF. The DNA sequence is as follows: TGTGCCAGCAGCGGCAACGGACAGGGTCTCGTCTTC. Where the CDR3 stops, the reference TRBV11-3 and TRBJ1-2 genes take over; the full variable domain is EAGVVQSPRYKIIEKKQPVAFWCNPISGHNTLYWYLQNLGQGPELLIRYENEEAVDDSQLPKDRFSAERLKGVDSTLKIQPAELGDSAVYLCASSGNGQGLVFGSGTRLTVV.